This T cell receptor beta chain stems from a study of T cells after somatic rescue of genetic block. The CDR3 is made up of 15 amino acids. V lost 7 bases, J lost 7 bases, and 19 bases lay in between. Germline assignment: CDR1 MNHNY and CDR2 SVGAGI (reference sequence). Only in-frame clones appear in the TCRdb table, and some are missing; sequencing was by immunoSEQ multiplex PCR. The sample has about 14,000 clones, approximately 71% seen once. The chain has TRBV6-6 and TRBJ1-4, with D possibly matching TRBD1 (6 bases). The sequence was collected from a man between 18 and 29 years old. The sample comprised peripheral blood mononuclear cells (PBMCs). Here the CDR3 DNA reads TGTGCCAGCACCTACTTCGGTGGAGGGGGTGAAAAACTGTTTTTT. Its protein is CASTYFGGGGEKLFF.